These 22 T cell receptor beta chains share one sample of origin, sequenced in a study of preoperative IRX-2 immunotherapy in early breast cancer. Measured with immunoSEQ multiplex PCR; TCRdb has only the in-frame clones, and not every one. The sample has 3,200 or so clones; 65% to 85% are singletons. Treatment indicated: preoperative locoregional IRX-2 cytokine immunotherapy. The sequencing used tumor tissue, collected after IRX-2 immunotherapy. These receptors all come from a human donor with breast cancer.

The chain has TRBV6-8 and TRBJ1-1; D is uncertain. CDR1 is MNHGY, CDR2 SAAAGT, per germline. V lost 6 bases, J lost 2 bases, and 13 bases lay in between. CDR3 length equals 14 residues. The CDR3 coding sequence is TGTGCCAGCAGCCGCTTGGCAGGAAACACTGAAGCTTTCTTT. It encodes CASSRLAGNTEAFF.

The chain couples TRBV6-8 to TRBJ2-7; 10 bases fit TRBD1. Germline trimming cut 10 bases from V and 6 bases from J; bases unmatched to any gene: 9. Germline lookup yields CDR1 MNHGY and CDR2 SAAAGT. This CDR3 has 13 residues. The CDR3 nucleotides are TGTGCCATCAACCGGGACAGGGGTAGCGAGCAGTACTTC. It is translated as CAINRDRGSEQYF.

This clone was observed once. The chain employs TRBV14 and TRBJ2-1, with a possible D match to TRBD2 (6 bases). The CDR3 runs to 15 residues. V lost 3 bases, J lost 9 bases, and 18 bases lay in between. Germline CDR1 and CDR2: SGHDN and FVKESK. For the CDR3, the DNA is TGTGCCAGCAGCCAGGCCTTCGGGGGATCGATTGAGCAGTTCTTC. This translates into CASSQAFGGSIEQFF.

This chain connects TRBV29-1 to TRBJ2-1, with D maybe TRBD1 (8 bases). Germline CDR1 is SQVTM and CDR2 is ANQGSEA. The CDR3 runs 13 residues. V was shortened by 6 bases and J by 9 bases, with 18 bases between the two germline ends. CDR3: CSVADRGGGEQFF. In DNA form, the CDR3 reads TGCAGCGTCGCTGACAGGGGAGGGGGTGAGCAGTTCTTC.

This clone occurred once. The J gene is TRBJ2-7, the V gene TRBV11-3; TRBD2 aligns across 7 bases. The V gene end was trimmed by 3 bases and the J gene end by 5 bases; junction bases not matched to a gene: 22. The CDR3 contains 19 residues. Germline-derived CDR1 and CDR2 are SGHNT and YENEEA. CDR3 in amino acids: CASSLAKFEPRGGDNEQYF. Written as DNA, the CDR3 is TGTGCCAGCAGCTTGGCTAAATTTGAGCCGCGGGGAGGGGATAACGAGCAGTACTTC.

The J gene is TRBJ1-5, the V gene TRBV28; no clear D gene. Germline assignment: CDR1 MDHEN and CDR2 SYDVKM. V was cut by 7 bases and J by 6 bases, with 10 bases left in between. The CDR3 spans 12 residues. The CDR3 DNA reads as TGTGCCAGCAATTTGCTCAGTCAGCCCCAGCATTTT. Its translation is CASNLLSQPQHF.

The rearrangement uses TRBV6-8 and TRBJ1-1; D gene ambiguous. The V and J ends lost 6 bases and 5 bases respectively, with 10 bases between them. Germline V gene data show CDR1 as MNHGY and CDR2 as SAAAGT. The CDR3 is 12 residues long. The DNA of the CDR3 is TGTGCCAGCAGCAGAAGGGAGACTGAAGCTTTCTTT. Translated: CASSRRETEAFF.

The gene calls are TRBV25-1 and TRBJ2-2; TRBD1 agrees at 12 bases. V dropped 4 bases and J dropped 5; count of bases not matched to a gene: 2. The CDR3 length is 15 residues. Germline CDR1 reads MGHDK; CDR2 reads SYGVNS. CDR3 in amino acids: CASSGDRGLTGELFF. CDR3 bases: TGTGCCAGCAGTGGGGACAGGGGGCTTACCGGGGAGCTGTTTTTT.

In its sample, this clone was seen a few times. This chain uses TRBV19 with TRBJ1-6; TRBD1 is a possible D gene (5 bases). V lost 5 bases to trimming and J lost 9 bases, with 14 bases between them. The length of the CDR3 is 14 residues. Germline CDR1 LNHDA, CDR2 SQIVND (reference sequence). As DNA, the CDR3 is TGTGCCAGTAGTGCCCCCCAGGGTACTTCACCCCTCCACTTT. It yields the protein CASSAPQGTSPLHF.

Worth noting for this clone: The identical CDR3 is also encoded by other nucleotide sequences in the sample. The V and J genes are TRBV6-8 and TRBJ1-4, with D hard to call. The CDR3 sequence is 14 residues long. V lost 2 bases to trimming and J lost 7 bases, with 11 bases between them. Germline CDR1 is MNHGY and CDR2 is SAAAGT. The CDR3 nucleotides read TGTGCCAGCAGTTACCTGGAGGGTGGTGAAAAACTGTTTTTT. Translated: CASSYLEGGEKLFF.

The V and J genes are TRBV14 and TRBJ1-4; 8 bases align to TRBD1. Germline lookup yields CDR1 SGHDN and CDR2 FVKESK. The CDR3 has 18 amino acids. The junction had 8 bases not matched to a gene; V was cut back by 2 bases and J by 0 bases. In nucleotides, the CDR3 is TGTGCCAGCAGCCAAACTTCCGGGACAGGTGCAACTAATGAAAAACTGTTTTTT. It is translated as CASSQTSGTGATNEKLFF.

The CDR3 DNA follows: TGCGCCAGCAGCTTAGGGTGGAATTCACCCCTCCACTTT. It codes for CASSLGWNSPLHF. The rearrangement uses TRBV23-1 and TRBJ1-6; no reliable D call. TRBV23-1 is reported as an ORF; its role is uncertain. The CDR3 sequence is 13 residues long. Trimming shortened V by 6 bases and J by 7 bases, and 10 bases separated the two germline ends.

CDR3 loop: CASSPPSTGNTIYF. CDR3 coding DNA: TGTGCCAGCTCACCACCGTCAACTGGAAACACCATATATTTT. The V gene is TRBV18, the J gene TRBJ1-3; D is ambiguous. The CDR3 loop spans 14 amino acids. V was cut by 0 bases and J by 2 bases, with 5 bases left in between. The germline gives CDR1 KGHSH, CDR2 LQKENI. The full variable domain, completed using reference TRBV18 and TRBJ1-3, is NAGVMQNPRHLVRRRGQEARLRCSPMKGHSHVYWYRQLPEEGLKFMVYLQKENIIDESGMPKERFSAEFPKEGPSILRIQQVVRGDSAAYFCASSPPSTGNTIYFGEGSWLTVV.

The V call is TRBV14, the J call TRBJ2-7; possibly TRBD1 or TRBD2 for D (6 bases each). Germline lookup yields CDR1 SGHDN and CDR2 FVKESK. Trimming stripped 4 bases from V and 1 base from J, with 17 bases between. CDR3 size: 16 residues. The CDR3 region has the DNA TGTGCCAGCAGCCTATTCGGGGGCACCGGGTCCTACGAGCAGTACTTC. Its translation is CASSLFGGTGSYEQYF.

The chain carries TRBV11-3 and TRBJ2-7, with a weak D call TRBD2 (6 bases). The CDR3 is 15 amino acids. The V gene's germline CDR1 is SGHNT and CDR2 YENEEA. V lost 4 bases and J 4 bases, leaving 17 bases between the germline ends. CDR3 loop: CASSSSGRGTYEQYF. Here the CDR3 DNA reads TGTGCCAGCAGCTCATCGGGACGGGGGACGTACGAGCAGTACTTC. The complete variable domain, with remaining parts taken from reference TRBV11-3 and TRBJ2-7, reads EAGVVQSPRYKIIEKKQPVAFWCNPISGHNTLYWYLQNLGQGPELLIRYENEEAVDDSQLPKDRFSAERLKGVDSTLKIQPAELGDSAVYLCASSSSGRGTYEQYFGPGTRLTVT.

The chain carries TRBV15 and TRBJ2-1; 11 bases fit TRBD1. This CDR3 contains 17 residues. After removal of 2 bases from V and 9 bases from J, the junction contained 12 bases not matched to a gene. Looked up from germline, CDR1 is LNHNV and CDR2 is YYDKDF (reference sequence). Here the CDR3 reads CATSRPPPDRGRGEQFF. DNA of the CDR3: TGTGCCACCAGCAGACCCCCTCCGGACAGGGGGCGAGGTGAGCAGTTCTTC.

The chain combines TRBV6-8 with TRBJ2-7; 9 bases match TRBD2. Germline lookup yields CDR1 MNHGY and CDR2 SAAAGT. Losses at the gene ends were 3 bases for V and 0 bases for J; bases not matched to a gene: 9. The CDR3 extends over 17 amino acids. CDR3 nucleotides: TGTGCCAGCAGTTATATGCGACTAGCGGCTAACTCCTACGAGCAGTACTTC. This encodes CASSYMRLAANSYEQYF.

The J gene is TRBJ2-7, the V gene TRBV28; D not certain. Trimming stripped 0 bases from V and 6 bases from J, with 6 bases between. Germline assignment: CDR1 MDHEN and CDR2 SYDVKM. CDR3 length: 12 amino acids. The CDR3, as DNA: TGTGCCAGCAGTTTATGGCCGGGCGAGCAGTACTTC. Its protein product is CASSLWPGEQYF.

This clone was observed a handful of times. The J gene is TRBJ2-3, the V gene TRBV1; the DNA was not used to check the table's D call, TRBD2. TRBV1 is a pseudogene. The CDR3 is 16 amino acids. In DNA, the CDR3 is TGCGCCAGCAGCCGCATGACTAGCGGGAGCGGAAATACGCAGTATTTT. Its translation: CASSRMTSGSGNTQYF.

The rearrangement links TRBV19 to TRBJ1-2; perhaps TRBD1 as D (5 bases). In germline, CDR1 is LNHDA, CDR2 SQIVND (reference sequence). This CDR3 is 15 amino acids long. Deletions cut 7 bases from V and 3 bases from J, with 18 bases between. In nucleotides, the CDR3 is TGTGCCAGTACTCCCGGGACCGCCATCCACTATGGCTACACCTTC. Protein sequence: CASTPGTAIHYGYTF.

This chain uses TRBV29-1 with TRBJ2-7; 10 bases agree with TRBD2. J was trimmed by 7 bases and V by 6 bases; bases with no gene match: 12. The V gene's germline CDR1 is SQVTM and CDR2 ANQGSEA. The CDR3 has 14 residues. CDR3 in amino acids: CSVHKAGGPKEQYF. The CDR3, as DNA: TGCAGCGTACACAAAGCGGGAGGGCCGAAGGAGCAGTACTTC.

This sequence joins TRBV19 and TRBJ2-5; unclear D gene. CDR1 and CDR2 (germline): LNHDA, SQIVND (reference sequence). V lost 6 bases and J 2 bases, leaving 10 bases between the germline ends. The CDR3 contains 13 residues. The chain's CDR3 is CASRRRAQETQYF. In DNA, the CDR3 is TGTGCCAGTAGGAGGCGTGCGCAAGAGACCCAGTACTTC.